This T cell receptor beta chain was retrieved from a study of early T cells in non-severe SARS-CoV-2 infection. Study-level background: Whole-blood bulk RNA, unsorted, was sequenced, and chains were unpaired.

Molecules of cDNA were individually given unique molecular identifiers that were attached to them. MiXCR, run by TCRdb on the 5' RACE reads, gives a single entry per CDR3 protein. Of about 80,000 distinct CDR3 sequences in the sample, 9% to 13% were seen once. With respect to this clonotype: The target antigen is unknown. Mismatch with germline at one junction end may stem from a read error.

Whole-study results and caveats: There was a bias toward anti-spike CD8 responses in VDJdb matching, which missed private and CD4 specificities.

The sequence derives from an adult who was a healthcare worker with PCR-confirmed SARS-CoV-2 infection or an uninfected control (not recorded which). The sequenced sample was whole blood.

As DNA, the CDR3 is TGTGCCATCAGTGACATTACCGGGACAGGGATGTTCTCTGGGGCCAACGCCCTGACTTTC. It yields the protein CAISDITGTGMFSGANALTF. J is TRBJ2-6 and V is TRBV10-3; 9 positions match TRBD1. CDR3 size: 20 residues. Germline CDR1 and CDR2: ENHRY and SYGVKD.